The 23 T cell receptor beta chains below were found in one sample sequenced in a study of T cells in Graves' hyperthyroidism and ophthalmopathy. RNA transcripts provided the source from which TCR beta CDR3 regions were amplified. The TCR CDR3 was amplified in a first-round RT-PCR using the HTBI primer set. MiXCR, run by TCRdb on the multiplex PCR reads, gives a single entry per CDR3 protein. The sample yields about 510,000 distinct CDR3 sequences, over 45% seen once. The source material was peripheral blood or thyroid tissue (not recorded which). These TCRs come from an adult woman with Graves' disease, either hyperthyroidism or ophthalmopathy (not recorded which).

There are many counts of this clonotype. This chain links TRBV6-1 with TRBJ1-2, with 8 bases identical to TRBD1. J gave up 6 bases and V 2 bases, and 8 bases lay outside the gene matches. The CDR3 contains 15 residues. CDR1 and CDR2 (germline): MNHNS, SASEGT. CDR3 region: CASSEPGRGQDGYTF. The CDR3, as DNA: TGTGCCAGCAGTGAACCTGGCAGGGGGCAGGATGGCTACACCTTC.

This chain links TRBV7-8 with TRBJ2-2; 10 nucleotides line up with TRBD1. The CDR3 is made up of 16 amino acids. Germline V gene sequence: CDR1 SGHVS, CDR2 FQNEAQ. V shed 5 bases and J 3 bases; nucleotides not matched to a gene: 6. Here the CDR3 reads CASSQGQGVYTGELFF. CDR3 DNA sequence: TGTGCCAGCAGCCAAGGACAGGGGGTGTACACCGGGGAGCTGTTTTTT.

This clonotype was detected a few times. The chain recombines TRBV20-1 with TRBJ2-7; D unclear. The V gene's germline CDR1 is DFQATT and CDR2 SNEGSKA (reference sequence). CDR3 length: 12 amino acids. Trimming cost V 7 bases and J 2 bases, with 12 bases left between them. CDR3 sequence reads: CSVGVRAYEQYF. The CDR3 DNA sequence: TGCAGTGTTGGGGTAAGGGCCTACGAGCAGTACTTC.

This clonotype was seen many times. The chain combines TRBV10-3 with TRBJ1-4, with 7 bases identical to TRBD1. CDR3 length equals 14 residues. Germline CDR1 is ENHRY and CDR2 is SYGVKD. Unmatched junction bases numbered 8, after V lost 5 bases and J lost 8 bases. CDR3 sequence: CAISPRQGQEKLFF. The DNA of the CDR3 is TGTGCCATCAGTCCTAGACAGGGCCAAGAAAAACTGTTTTTT.

This clonotype was detected many times. The genes are TRBV2 and TRBJ1-1; no definite D call. Germline V gene sequence: CDR1 SNHLY, CDR2 FYNNEI. V gave up 3 bases and J gave up 3 bases, with 11 bases separating them. CDR3 length: 14 residues. CDR3 sequence: CASSDPSRYTEAFF. The CDR3 DNA sequence: TGTGCCAGCAGTGACCCGTCCCGGTACACTGAAGCTTTCTTT.

This clonotype appeared many times. The genes are TRBV7-7 and TRBJ2-5; D is unclear. This CDR3 region has 13 residues. Looked up from germline, CDR1 is SSHAT and CDR2 is FNYEAQ (reference sequence). The CDR3 protein is CARDGRPQETQYF. In DNA, the CDR3 is TGTGCTAGAGACGGTCGACCGCAAGAGACCCAGTACTTC.

Written as DNA, the CDR3 is TGTGCCAGCAGTGAAGTAGCGGGAGCTAACACCGGGGAGCTGTTTTTT. Encoded protein: CASSEVAGANTGELFF. The rearrangement links TRBV2 to TRBJ2-2; 9 bases line up with TRBD2. CDR1 is SNHLY and CDR2 is FYNNEI in the germline V gene. The CDR3 is 16 amino acids. V dropped 1 base and J dropped 2; count of bases not matched to a gene: 2.

This clonotype was seen many times. The rearrangement joins TRBV7-9 to TRBJ1-2; D may be TRBD1 (5 bases). Germline V CDR1 and CDR2: SEHNR, FQNEAQ (reference sequence). V lost 4 bases, J lost 3 bases, and 15 bases lay in between. The CDR3 has 15 amino acids. CDR3 protein: CASSWRGTTDYGYTF. In nucleotides, the CDR3 is TGTGCCAGCAGCTGGCGGGGCACTACTGACTATGGCTACACCTTC. Full variable domain (rest looked up from reference TRBV7-9 and TRBJ1-2): DTGVSQNPRHKITKRGQNVTFRCDPISEHNRLYWYRQTLGQGPEFLTYFQNEAQLEKSRLLSDRFSAERPKGSFSTLEIQRTEQGDSAMYLCASSWRGTTDYGYTFGSGTRLTVV.

This clonotype came up many times. This rearrangement joins TRBV20-1 to TRBJ2-7; D gene uncertain. V lost 3 bases, J lost 3 bases, and 12 bases lay in between. CDR1 DFQATT and CDR2 SNEGSKA come from the germline V gene (reference sequence). This CDR3 has 13 residues. This CDR3 reads CSASLGKVYEQYF. The CDR3 coding sequence is TGCAGTGCTAGTTTGGGGAAGGTCTACGAGCAGTACTTC.

The rearrangement joins TRBV30 to TRBJ1-5, with D perhaps TRBD1 (6 bases). This CDR3 region has 14 residues. Trimming pared 4 bases from V and 0 bases from J, leaving 10 bases between. CDR1 and CDR2 (germline): GTSNPN, SVGIG (reference sequence). CDR3: CAWNRDNSNQPQHF. The CDR3 DNA is TGTGCCTGGAACAGGGACAATAGCAATCAGCCCCAGCATTTT.

In its sample, this clonotype was seen many times. V and J are TRBV2 and TRBJ1-1; D is perhaps TRBD1 (6 bases). Per germline, CDR1 SNHLY and CDR2 FYNNEI. Deletions cut 4 bases from V and 11 bases from J, with 14 bases between. The CDR3 is 12 residues long. DNA for the CDR3: TGTGCCAGCAGTGCCAAACAGGGTAGTGCTTTCTTT. Encoded protein: CASSAKQGSAFF.

The V gene is TRBV29-1, the J gene TRBJ2-1; a weak D match, TRBD1 (6 bases). V shed 4 bases and J shed 4 bases, with 14 bases lying between them. The CDR3 sequence is 14 residues long. The V gene's germline CDR1 is SQVTM and CDR2 ANQGSEA. CDR3 in DNA: TGCAGCGTTGCCAACAGGGCCAATTACAATGAGCAGTTCTTC. The encoded protein is CSVANRANYNEQFF.

This clonotype was picked up many times. The chain employs TRBV11-2 and TRBJ2-5; D is possibly TRBD1 (6 bases). The V and J ends lost 3 bases and 5 bases respectively, with 22 bases between them. CDR3 size: 17 residues. Germline CDR1 SGHAT, CDR2 FQNNGV. CDR3 nucleotides: TGTGCCAGCAGCTTTCTCCCGGGACAACCAAGGGGGGAGACCCAGTACTTC. Protein: CASSFLPGQPRGETQYF.

The sample holds a few counts of this clonotype. This sequence joins TRBV6-1 and TRBJ2-7; tentative D call: TRBD2 (6 bases). The CDR3 has 15 residues. With 2 bases removed from V and 3 bases from J, the gap between germline ends came to 14 bases. Per the germline V gene, CDR1 is MNHNS and CDR2 is SASEGT. Here the CDR3 reads CASSEWSSANYEQYF. In nucleotides, the CDR3 is TGTGCCAGCAGTGAATGGTCTAGCGCGAACTACGAGCAGTACTTC.

The CDR3 reads CASSLEDSVLGTQYF. In DNA, the CDR3 is TGTGCCAGCAGCTTAGAGGACTCCGTTTTAGGTACCCAGTACTTC. V and J are TRBV7-2 and TRBJ2-5; TRBD2 is a possible D gene (5 bases). The CDR3 length is 15 residues. Germline loops: CDR1 SGHTA, CDR2 FQGNSA. V was shortened by 1 base and J by 8 bases, with 17 bases between the two germline ends.

This clonotype appeared many times. This chain joins TRBV9 and TRBJ2-2; no clear D. This CDR3 contains 13 residues. Between the trimmed V and J ends, which lost 1 base and 4 bases, there was a span of 5 bases. Germline CDR1 reads SGDLS; CDR2 reads YYNGEE. CDR3 residues: CASSVNPTGELFF. The DNA of the CDR3 is TGTGCCAGCAGCGTAAATCCCACCGGGGAGCTGTTTTTT. The full variable domain, completed using reference TRBV9 and TRBJ2-2, is DSGVTQTPKHLITATGQRVTLRCSPRSGDLSVYWYQQSLDQGLQFLIQYYNGEERAKGNILERFSAQQFPDLHSELNLSSLELGDSALYFCASSVNPTGELFFGEGSRLTVL.

This clonotype was recorded many times. The chain links TRBV7-3 to TRBJ2-3; the D is unclear. The germline gives CDR1 SGHTA, CDR2 FQGTGA. This CDR3 is built from 14 residues. The V and J ends lost 5 bases and 4 bases respectively, with 13 bases between them. The CDR3 region is CASSPTNKPDTQYF. In DNA form, the CDR3 reads TGTGCCAGCAGCCCGACCAATAAGCCAGATACGCAGTATTTT. The entire variable domain, with the rest obtained from reference TRBV7-3 and TRBJ2-3, is as follows: GAGVSQTPSNKVTEKGKYVELRCDPISGHTALYWYRQSLGQGPEFLIYFQGTGAADDSGLPNDRFFAVRPEGSVSTLKIQRTERGDSAVYLCASSPTNKPDTQYFGPGTRLTVL.

This sequence joins TRBV12-3 or TRBV12-4 and TRBJ2-7; possible D gene TRBD1, 5 bases. This CDR3 spans 15 amino acids. Trimming removed 6 bases from V and 1 base from J, with 16 bases in between. As DNA, the CDR3 is TGTGCCAGCAGCCTTAACAGGCCCCAATCCTACGAGCAGTACTTC. Its translation: CASSLNRPQSYEQYF.

The gene calls are TRBV15 and TRBJ2-2, with D uncertain. The CDR3 is 14 residues long. Germline lookup yields CDR1 LNHNV and CDR2 YYDKDF (reference sequence). The V and J ends lost 6 bases and 8 bases respectively, with 16 bases between them. CDR3 in amino acids: CATRKRGPPGELFF. CDR3 DNA: TGTGCCACCAGAAAACGTGGACCCCCAGGGGAGCTGTTTTTT.

This clonotype was counted between two and nine times. The chain couples TRBV7-8 to TRBJ1-5; D call uncertain. V shed 6 bases and J shed 7 bases, with 13 bases lying between them. CDR1 and CDR2 (germline): SGHVS, FQNEAQ. This CDR3 is built from 13 residues. The CDR3: CASSDWGDQPQHF. The CDR3 DNA is TGTGCCAGCAGTGACTGGGGAGACCAGCCCCAGCATTTT.

This chain links TRBV7-9 with TRBJ2-7; 8 nucleotides agree with TRBD2. The trim removed 3 bases at V and 3 bases at J, leaving 13 bases unmatched. The V gene's germline CDR1 is SEHNR and CDR2 FQNEAQ (reference sequence). CDR3 size: 17 residues. CDR3 protein: CASSFPGSGRGGYEQYF. The DNA of the CDR3 is TGTGCCAGCAGCTTTCCGGGGAGCGGGAGAGGGGGCTACGAGCAGTACTTC.

This rearrangement joins TRBV11-3 to TRBJ2-6, with D possibly being TRBD1 or TRBD2 (5 bases each). This CDR3 comprises 16 residues. The V and J ends lost 1 base and 2 bases respectively, with 9 bases between them. Germline CDR1 and CDR2: SGHNT and YENEEA. The chain's CDR3 is CASSLVGTPGANVLTF. The CDR3 DNA sequence: TGTGCCAGCAGCTTAGTTGGGACCCCTGGGGCCAACGTCCTGACTTTC.

The rearrangement joins TRBV7-8 to TRBJ1-5; the D is unclear. V was clipped by 5 bases and J by 6 bases, with 11 bases between them. The CDR3 spans 13 residues. Germline lookup yields CDR1 SGHVS and CDR2 FQNEAQ. CDR3 region: CASSREAGQPQHF. CDR3 nucleotide sequence: TGTGCCAGCAGCAGGGAGGCGGGTCAGCCCCAGCATTTT.